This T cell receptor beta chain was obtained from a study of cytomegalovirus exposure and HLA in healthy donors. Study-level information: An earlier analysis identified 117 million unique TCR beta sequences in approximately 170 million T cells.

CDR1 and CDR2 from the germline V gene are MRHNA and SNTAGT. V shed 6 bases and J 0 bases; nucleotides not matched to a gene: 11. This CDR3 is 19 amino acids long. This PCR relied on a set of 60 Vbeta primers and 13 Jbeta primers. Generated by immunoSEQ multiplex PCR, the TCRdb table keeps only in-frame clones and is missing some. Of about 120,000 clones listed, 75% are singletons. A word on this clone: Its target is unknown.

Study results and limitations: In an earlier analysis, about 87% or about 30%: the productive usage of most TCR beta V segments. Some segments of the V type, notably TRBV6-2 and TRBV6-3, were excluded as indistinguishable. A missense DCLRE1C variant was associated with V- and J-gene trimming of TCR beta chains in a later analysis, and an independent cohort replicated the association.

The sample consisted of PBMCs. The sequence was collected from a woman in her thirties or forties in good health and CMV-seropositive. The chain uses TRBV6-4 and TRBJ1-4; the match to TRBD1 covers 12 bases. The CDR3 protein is CASSPWDRGRTATNEKLFF. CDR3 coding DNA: TGTGCCAGCAGCCCCTGGGACAGGGGGCGGACTGCAACTAATGAAAAACTGTTTTTT.